The source of this T cell receptor beta chain is a study of Ad26.COV2.S vaccination and SARS-CoV-2 variants. Across the whole study: Ad26.COV2.S, an intramuscular injection, was given once or twice 56 days apart. Study-wide results and limits: Placebo and vaccine recipients had non-spike TCR breadth that was similar. People who got the vaccine had more spike-specific TCR breadth than people who got placebo.

Sequenced by immunoSEQ multiplex PCR; TCRdb stores in-frame clones only, minus some. The sample includes roughly 510,000 clones, around 88% seen only once; the top ten take over 10%. This sample's treatment: about 20 received Ad26.COV2.S at low or high dose, single or two shots; 5 received placebo; per-sample allocation not given. Sampling was done on day 63 after the first vaccine or placebo injection. Concerning this clone: No antigen is known for it.

Germline V lookup: CDR1 MDHEN, CDR2 SYDVKM. V was trimmed by 10 bases and J by 4 bases, leaving 17 bases between them. The CDR3 totals 13 residues. The rearrangement joins TRBV28 to TRBJ2-7; no clear D. Sequences were derived from peripheral blood, sampled in a trial of Ad26.COV2.S vaccine versus placebo. The sequence was obtained from a person aged 18 to 65 who received the Ad26.COV2.S COVID-19 vaccine or a placebo. This CDR3 reads CAINVLPRYEQYF. In DNA, the CDR3 is TGTGCCATCAACGTTCTACCAAGGTACGAGCAGTACTTC.